Below are 11 T cell receptor beta chains sequenced from a single sample in a study of blood T cell repertoires in COVID-19. Data came from immunoSEQ multiplex PCR; TCRdb stores just in-frame clones and leaves some out. Counted here are 40,000 or so clones, around 86% occurring once; the ten biggest clones make up 20% to 25%. Material for sequencing was peripheral blood. The receptors originated from a man aged 50 to 60 with active COVID-19.

The gene calls are TRBV18 and TRBJ1-1; 8 positions match TRBD1. V shed 5 bases, J shed 0 bases, and the junction held 5 bases outside the gene matches. Germline CDR1 is KGHSH and CDR2 is LQKENI. The CDR3 totals 15 residues. This CDR3 is CASSSGTGVNTEAFF. The DNA for the CDR3 is TGTGCCAGCTCATCCGGGACAGGTGTGAACACTGAAGCTTTCTTT.

J is TRBJ1-2 and V is TRBV30; D unresolved. V lost 2 bases and J 3 bases, leaving 13 bases between the germline ends. The CDR3 consists of 14 residues. Germline lookup yields CDR1 GTSNPN and CDR2 SVGIG (reference sequence). The CDR3 spells CAWSSPGGDYGYTF. The CDR3 DNA reads TGTGCCTGGAGTAGCCCCGGCGGCGACTATGGCTACACCTTC.

This clone was observed a single time. The chain has TRBV4-3 and TRBJ1-3; the D gene is possibly TRBD1 (6 bases). This CDR3 has 16 amino acids. Germline loops: CDR1 LGHNA, CDR2 YSLEER. V lost 3 bases to trimming and J lost 0 bases, with 12 bases between them. CDR3 sequence reads: CASSHSTGSSGNTIYF. CDR3 coding DNA: TGCGCCAGCAGCCATTCGACAGGTAGCTCTGGAAACACCATATATTTT.

The gene calls are TRBV7-2 and TRBJ1-2, with D hard to call. V was trimmed by 5 bases and J by 5 bases, leaving 6 bases between them. This CDR3 has 11 amino acids. Germline loops: CDR1 SGHTA, CDR2 FQGNSA. The CDR3 reads CASSLSYGYTF. As DNA, the CDR3 is TGTGCCAGCAGCCTTTCGTATGGCTACACCTTC.

This chain joins TRBV4-1 and TRBJ2-7; possible D gene TRBD2, 5 bases. The CDR3 extends over 14 amino acids. Looked up from germline, CDR1 is MGHRA and CDR2 is YSYEKL. V was shortened by 5 bases and J by 6 bases, with 17 bases between the two germline ends. CDR3 bases: TGCGCCAGCAGCACGGAAAGGGCAGGAGGCGAGCAGTACTTC. Encoded protein: CASSTERAGGEQYF.

This chain links TRBV11-3 with TRBJ1-1; 10 bases are shared with TRBD1. Germline lookup yields CDR1 SGHNT and CDR2 YENEEA. V lost 2 bases to trimming and J lost 5 bases; unmatched junction nucleotides: 2. This CDR3 region has 14 residues. DNA for the CDR3: TGTGCCAGCAGCTTATGGGGACAGGGGACTGAAGCTTTCTTT. Its protein product is CASSLWGQGTEAFF.

The chain employs TRBV27 and TRBJ1-1, with unresolved D. CDR1 and CDR2 (germline): MNHEY, SMNVEV (reference sequence). This CDR3 spans 13 amino acids. V lost 5 bases to trimming and J lost 1 base, with 8 bases between them. CDR3 bases: TGTGCCAGCAGTCCAGGCCCGAACACTGAAGCTTTCTTT. This encodes CASSPGPNTEAFF.

The rearrangement uses TRBV28 and TRBJ1-1; 8 nucleotides align to TRBD1. V lost 6 bases, J lost 3 bases, and 6 bases stayed unmatched. CDR3 length: 14 amino acids. Germline V gene lookup returns CDR1 MDHEN and CDR2 SYDVKM. CDR3 residues: CASSRQGIDTEAFF. CDR3 nucleotide sequence: TGTGCCAGCAGCCGACAGGGGATAGACACTGAAGCTTTCTTT.

The V gene is TRBV6-2 or TRBV6-3, the J gene TRBJ1-5; maybe TRBD1 (6 bases). The germline V and J ends were trimmed by 6 bases and 0 bases, with 15 bases remaining between them. The CDR3 is 16 amino acids. Looked up from germline, CDR1 is MNHEY and CDR2 is SVGEGT. The CDR3 spells CASSLGLGASNQPQHF. The CDR3 DNA follows: TGTGCCAGCAGCCTGGGGCTGGGGGCTAGCAATCAGCCCCAGCATTTT.

The chain recombines TRBV7-9 with TRBJ2-5; the D is unclear. V shed 0 bases and J shed 2 bases, with 7 bases lying between them. There are 14 residues in the CDR3. Germline assignment: CDR1 SEHNR and CDR2 FQNEAQ (reference sequence). This CDR3 reads CASSLAVDQETQYF. In DNA, the CDR3 is TGTGCCAGCAGCTTAGCGGTAGATCAAGAGACCCAGTACTTC.

The CDR3 loop is CASSLGDTQPQHF. The CDR3, as DNA: TGTGCCAGCAGCCTCGGGGACACTCAGCCCCAGCATTTT. The chain is built from TRBV28 and TRBJ1-5; a possible D gene is TRBD1 (6 bases). The V gene lost 6 bases and the J gene lost 6 bases, with 12 bases spanning the gap. The germline CDR1 and CDR2 sequences are MDHEN and SYDVKM. The CDR3 covers 13 residues.